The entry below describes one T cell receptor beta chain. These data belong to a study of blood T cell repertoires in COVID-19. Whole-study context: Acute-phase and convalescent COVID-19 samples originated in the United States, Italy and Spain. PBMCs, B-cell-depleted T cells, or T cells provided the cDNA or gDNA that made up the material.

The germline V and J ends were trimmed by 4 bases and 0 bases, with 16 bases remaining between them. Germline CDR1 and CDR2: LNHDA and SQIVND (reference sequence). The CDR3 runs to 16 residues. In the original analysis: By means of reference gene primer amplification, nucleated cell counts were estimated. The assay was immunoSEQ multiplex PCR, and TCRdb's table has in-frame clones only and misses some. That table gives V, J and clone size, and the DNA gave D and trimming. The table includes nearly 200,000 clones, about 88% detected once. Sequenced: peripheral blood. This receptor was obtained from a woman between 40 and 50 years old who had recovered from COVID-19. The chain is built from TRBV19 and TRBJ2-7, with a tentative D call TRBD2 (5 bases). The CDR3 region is CASSNLGPGGSYEQYF. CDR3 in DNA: TGTGCCAGTAGTAACCTCGGACCCGGAGGCTCCTACGAGCAGTACTTC.